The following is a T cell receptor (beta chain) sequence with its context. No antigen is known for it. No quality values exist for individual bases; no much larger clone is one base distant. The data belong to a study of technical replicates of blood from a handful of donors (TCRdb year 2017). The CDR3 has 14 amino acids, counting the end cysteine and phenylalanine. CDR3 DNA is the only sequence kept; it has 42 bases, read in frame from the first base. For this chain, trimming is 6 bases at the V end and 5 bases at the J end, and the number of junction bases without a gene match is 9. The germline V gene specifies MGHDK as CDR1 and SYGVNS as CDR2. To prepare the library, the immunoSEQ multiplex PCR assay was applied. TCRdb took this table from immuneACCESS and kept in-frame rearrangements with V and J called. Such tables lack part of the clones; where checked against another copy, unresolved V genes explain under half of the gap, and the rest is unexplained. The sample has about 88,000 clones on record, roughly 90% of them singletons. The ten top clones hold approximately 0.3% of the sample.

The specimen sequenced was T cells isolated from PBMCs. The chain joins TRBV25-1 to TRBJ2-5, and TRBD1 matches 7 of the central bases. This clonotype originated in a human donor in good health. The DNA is TGTGCCAGCAGCCCCGAAGGGGGCGGTGAGACCCAGTACTTC. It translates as CASSPEGGGETQYF.